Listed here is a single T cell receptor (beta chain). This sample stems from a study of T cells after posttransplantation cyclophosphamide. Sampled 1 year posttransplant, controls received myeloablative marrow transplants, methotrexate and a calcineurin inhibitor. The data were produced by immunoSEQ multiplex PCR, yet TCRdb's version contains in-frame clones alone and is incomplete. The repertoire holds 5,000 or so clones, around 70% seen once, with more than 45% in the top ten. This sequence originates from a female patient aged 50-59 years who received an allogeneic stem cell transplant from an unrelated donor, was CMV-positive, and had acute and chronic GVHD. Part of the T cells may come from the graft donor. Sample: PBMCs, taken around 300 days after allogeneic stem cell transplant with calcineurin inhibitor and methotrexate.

Here the CDR3 reads CSADGDRAAGGELFF. The CDR3 DNA follows: TGCAGCGCCGACGGGGACAGGGCGGCGGGCGGGGAGCTGTTTTTT. The chain employs TRBV29-1 and TRBJ2-2; 9 bases align to TRBD1. CDR1 is SQVTM and CDR2 is ANQGSEA in the germline V gene. J was trimmed by 7 bases and V by 7 bases; bases with no gene match: 13. The CDR3 consists of 15 residues.